The 9 T cell receptor beta chains listed next were all sequenced from one sample in a study of metastatic and nonmetastatic thyroid tumors. TCRdb reprocessed the PCR reads via MiXCR. The sample holds tens of thousands of clones, about 12% seen once. All patients were untreated before thyroid surgery. Material: blood. Every receptor here comes from a female donor with papillary thyroid cancer or a benign thyroid nodule (not recorded which). Some clones in this sample may be carry-over from other donors' samples.

This clone was seen many times. This rearrangement joins TRBV30 to TRBJ1-1, with TRBD1 as a possible D gene (5 bases). This CDR3 region has 11 residues. Germline V gene lookup returns CDR1 GTSNPN and CDR2 SVGIG (reference sequence). V was clipped by 6 bases and J by 6 bases, with 11 bases between them. The chain's CDR3 is CACNRLAEAFF. Here the CDR3 DNA reads TGTGCCTGCAACAGGTTGGCTGAAGCTTTCTTT.

The sample holds a few counts of this clone. The chain carries TRBV2 and TRBJ1-2; perhaps TRBD1 as D (6 bases). This CDR3 is built from 15 residues. V shed 3 bases and J shed 4 bases, with 15 bases lying between them. Germline V gene data show CDR1 as SNHLY and CDR2 as FYNNEI. The CDR3 coding sequence is TGTGCCAGCAGTGACGGGGACAAAGGGGCCTATGGCTACACCTTC. This sequence encodes CASSDGDKGAYGYTF. Based on the CDR3 plus reference TRBV2 and TRBJ1-2, the full variable domain is EPEVTQTPSHQVTQMGQEVILRCVPISNHLYFYWYRQILGQKVEFLVSFYNNEISEKSEIFDDQFSVERPDGSNFTLKIRSTKLEDSAMYFCASSDGDKGAYGYTFGSGTRLTVV.

In its sample, this clone was seen many times. V gene TRBV6-1 combines with J gene TRBJ2-1; D may be TRBD1 or TRBD2 (6 bases each). V was trimmed by 2 bases and J by 10 bases, leaving 15 bases between them. The length of the CDR3 is 14 residues. Germline CDR1 is MNHNS and CDR2 is SASEGT. This CDR3 is CASSEMQGGLEQFF. The CDR3 bases are TGTGCCAGCAGTGAAATGCAAGGGGGGCTAGAGCAGTTCTTC.

This clone was seen repeatedly, ten times or more. The chain joins TRBV3-1 to TRBJ2-1; D ambiguous. Germline-derived CDR1 and CDR2 are LGHDT and YNNKEL (reference sequence). With 4 bases removed from V and 0 bases from J, the gap between germline ends came to 10 bases. The CDR3 loop spans 15 amino acids. CDR3 sequence reads: CASSPVLSSYNEQFF. CDR3 DNA: TGTGCCAGCAGCCCCGTTCTTAGCTCCTACAATGAGCAGTTCTTC.

This clone came up many times. The J gene is TRBJ2-3, the V gene TRBV3-1; TRBD2 aligns across 10 bases. The CDR3 loop spans 15 amino acids. Germline lookup yields CDR1 LGHDT and CDR2 YNNKEL (reference sequence). The J segment lost 2 bases and the V segment lost 5 bases, leaving 4 bases of the junction unmatched. The CDR3 DNA reads as TGTGCCAGCAGCGTACTAGCGGGGCCCACAGATACGCAGTATTTT. Translation gives CASSVLAGPTDTQYF.

This clone was observed many times. This chain joins TRBV5-6 and TRBJ2-1; 9 nucleotides align to TRBD2. V dropped 0 bases and J dropped 7; count of bases not matched to a gene: 5. Germline loops: CDR1 SGHDT, CDR2 YYEEEE. The CDR3 is 15 residues long. The CDR3 sequence: CASSLELLAGNEQFF. The CDR3 bases are TGTGCCAGCAGCTTGGAATTACTAGCGGGTAATGAGCAGTTCTTC. Full variable domain (outside the CDR3, taken from reference TRBV5-6 and TRBJ2-1): DAGVTQSPTHLIKTRGQQVTLRCSPKSGHDTVSWYQQALGQGPQFIFQYYEEEERQRGNFPDRFSGHQFPNYSSELNVNALLLGDSALYLCASSLELLAGNEQFFGPGTRLTVL.

This clone has ten or more counts. The chain couples TRBV5-1 to TRBJ1-5; 7 positions agree with TRBD1. Germline CDR1 is SGHRS and CDR2 is YFSETQ. CDR3 length equals 15 residues. The ends lost 4 bases at V and 2 bases at J; junction bases unmatched: 6. DNA for the CDR3: TGCGCCAGCAGCAAAACAGGGGTCGGCAATCAGCCCCAGCATTTT. Its protein is CASSKTGVGNQPQHF. The full variable domain, its missing parts supplied by reference TRBV5-1 and TRBJ1-5, is KAGVTQTPRYLIKTRGQQVTLSCSPISGHRSVSWYQQTPGQGLQFLFEYFSETQRNKGNFPGRFSGRQFSNSRSEMNVSTLELGDSALYLCASSKTGVGNQPQHFGDGTRLSIL.

About this clone: This may be a read error, as it is one base from a much larger clone. The chain couples TRBV5-4 to TRBJ2-1; 9 nucleotides agree with TRBD2. With V trimmed by 2 bases and J by 12 bases, 9 bases remained unmatched. The CDR3 has 14 residues. Germline V CDR1 and CDR2: SGHNT, YYREEE (reference sequence). CDR3 sequence (DNA): TGTGCCAGCAGCTTTGACTGGCTAGCGGGACTGCAGTTCTTC. Amino acid sequence: CASSFDWLAGLQFF.

This clone was seen ten or more times. The genes are TRBV6-7 and TRBJ2-4, with D perhaps TRBD1 (5 bases). TRBV6-7 is known as an ORF, though its function is uncertain. The CDR3 runs to 18 residues. V was pared by 8 bases and J by 0 bases, with 23 bases between. This chain's CDR3 is CASPGPFVGAVAKNIQYF. The CDR3 DNA reads TGTGCCAGCCCTGGTCCGTTCGTAGGGGCCGTAGCCAAAAACATTCAGTACTTC.